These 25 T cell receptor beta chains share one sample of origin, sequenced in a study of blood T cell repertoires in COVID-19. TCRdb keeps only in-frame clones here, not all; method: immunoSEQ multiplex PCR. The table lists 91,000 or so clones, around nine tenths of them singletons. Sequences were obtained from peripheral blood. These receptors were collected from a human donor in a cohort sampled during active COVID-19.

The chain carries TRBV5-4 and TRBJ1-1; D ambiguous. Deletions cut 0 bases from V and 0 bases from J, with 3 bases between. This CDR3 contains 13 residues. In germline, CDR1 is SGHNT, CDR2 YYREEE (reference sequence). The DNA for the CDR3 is TGTGCCAGCAGCTTGGATATGAACACTGAAGCTTTCTTT. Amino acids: CASSLDMNTEAFF.

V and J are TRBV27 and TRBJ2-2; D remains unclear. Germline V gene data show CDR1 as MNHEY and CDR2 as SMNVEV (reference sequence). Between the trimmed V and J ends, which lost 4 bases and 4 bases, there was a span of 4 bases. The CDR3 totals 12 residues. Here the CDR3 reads CASSSITGELFF. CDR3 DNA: TGTGCCAGCAGTTCCATCACCGGGGAGCTGTTTTTT.

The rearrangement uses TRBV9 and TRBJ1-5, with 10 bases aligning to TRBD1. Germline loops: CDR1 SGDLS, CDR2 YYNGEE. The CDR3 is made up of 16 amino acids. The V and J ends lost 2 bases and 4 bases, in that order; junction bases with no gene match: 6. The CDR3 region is CASSVGPGQGNQPQHF. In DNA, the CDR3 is TGTGCCAGCAGCGTCGGACCGGGACAGGGGAATCAGCCCCAGCATTTT. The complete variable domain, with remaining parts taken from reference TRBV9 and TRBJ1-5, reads DSGVTQTPKHLITATGQRVTLRCSPRSGDLSVYWYQQSLDQGLQFLIQYYNGEERAKGNILERFSAQQFPDLHSELNLSSLELGDSALYFCASSVGPGQGNQPQHFGDGTRLSIL.

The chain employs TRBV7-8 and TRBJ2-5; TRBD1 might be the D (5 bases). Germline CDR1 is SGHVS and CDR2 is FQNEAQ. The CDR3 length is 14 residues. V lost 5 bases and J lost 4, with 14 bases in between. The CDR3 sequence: CASSGLTDRETQYF. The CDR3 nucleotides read TGTGCCAGCAGCGGATTGACAGACCGAGAGACCCAGTACTTC.

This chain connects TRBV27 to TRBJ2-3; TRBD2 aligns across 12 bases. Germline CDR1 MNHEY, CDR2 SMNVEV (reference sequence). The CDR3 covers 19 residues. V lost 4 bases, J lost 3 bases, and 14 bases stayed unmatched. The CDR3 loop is CASSSASFPLAGGTDTQYF. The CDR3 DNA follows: TGTGCCAGCAGTTCCGCTTCCTTCCCTCTAGCGGGGGGGACAGATACGCAGTATTTT.

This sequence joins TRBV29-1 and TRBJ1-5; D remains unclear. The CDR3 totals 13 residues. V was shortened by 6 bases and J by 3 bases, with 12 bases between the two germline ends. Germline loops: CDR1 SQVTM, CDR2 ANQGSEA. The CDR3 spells CSVAGGPNQPQHF. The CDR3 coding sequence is TGCAGCGTCGCGGGCGGGCCCAATCAGCCCCAGCATTTT.

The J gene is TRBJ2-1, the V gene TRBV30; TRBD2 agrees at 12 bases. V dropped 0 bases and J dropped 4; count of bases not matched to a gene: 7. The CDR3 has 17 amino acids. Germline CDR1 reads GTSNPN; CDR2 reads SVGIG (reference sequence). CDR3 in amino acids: CAWSVGLAGGGYNEQFF. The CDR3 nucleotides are TGTGCCTGGAGTGTGGGGCTAGCGGGAGGGGGGTACAATGAGCAGTTCTTC.

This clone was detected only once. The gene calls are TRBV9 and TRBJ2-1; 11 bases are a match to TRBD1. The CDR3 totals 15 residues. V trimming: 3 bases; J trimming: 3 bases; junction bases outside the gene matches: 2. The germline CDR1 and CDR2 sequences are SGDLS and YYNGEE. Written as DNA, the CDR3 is TGTGCCAGCAGCGCCGGGACAGGGGGCTACAATGAGCAGTTCTTC. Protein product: CASSAGTGGYNEQFF.

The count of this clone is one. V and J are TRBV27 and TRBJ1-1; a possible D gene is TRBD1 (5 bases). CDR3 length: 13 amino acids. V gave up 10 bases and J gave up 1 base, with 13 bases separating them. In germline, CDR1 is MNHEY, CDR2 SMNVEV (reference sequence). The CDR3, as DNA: TGTGCCACCTCCGACGGGGGGAACACTGAAGCTTTCTTT. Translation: CATSDGGNTEAFF.

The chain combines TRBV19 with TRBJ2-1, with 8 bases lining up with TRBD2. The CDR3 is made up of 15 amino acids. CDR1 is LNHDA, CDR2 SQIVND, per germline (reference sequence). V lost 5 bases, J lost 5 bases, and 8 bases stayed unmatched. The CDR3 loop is CASSASGLVNNEQFF. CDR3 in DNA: TGTGCCAGTAGTGCCTCGGGACTAGTGAACAATGAGCAGTTCTTC.

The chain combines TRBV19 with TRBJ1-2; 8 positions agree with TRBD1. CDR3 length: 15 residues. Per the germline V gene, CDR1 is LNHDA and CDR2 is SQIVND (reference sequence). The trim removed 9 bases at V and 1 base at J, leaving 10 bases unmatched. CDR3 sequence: CASEAQGGINYGYTF. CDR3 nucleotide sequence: TGTGCCAGCGAAGCACAGGGGGGGATTAACTATGGCTACACCTTC.

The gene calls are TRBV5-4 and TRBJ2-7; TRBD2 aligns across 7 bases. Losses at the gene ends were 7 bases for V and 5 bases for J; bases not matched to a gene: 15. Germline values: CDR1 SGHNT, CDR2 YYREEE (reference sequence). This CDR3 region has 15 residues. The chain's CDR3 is CASSGAGLAVHEQYF. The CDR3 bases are TGTGCCAGCTCCGGCGCCGGGCTAGCGGTCCACGAGCAGTACTTC.

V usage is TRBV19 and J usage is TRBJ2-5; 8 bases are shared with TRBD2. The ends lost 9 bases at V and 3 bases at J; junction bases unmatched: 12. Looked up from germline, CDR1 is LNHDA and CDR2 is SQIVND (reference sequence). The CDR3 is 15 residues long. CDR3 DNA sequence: TGTGCCAGCCGGGTCGGGGGGGTTAAGGAAGAGACCCAGTACTTC. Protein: CASRVGGVKEETQYF.

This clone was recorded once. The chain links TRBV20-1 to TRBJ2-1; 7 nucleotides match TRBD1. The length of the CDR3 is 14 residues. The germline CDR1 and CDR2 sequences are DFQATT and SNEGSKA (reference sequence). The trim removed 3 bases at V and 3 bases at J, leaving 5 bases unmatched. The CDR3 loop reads CSASKGAYYNEQFF. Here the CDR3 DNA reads TGCAGTGCTAGTAAGGGGGCTTACTACAATGAGCAGTTCTTC.

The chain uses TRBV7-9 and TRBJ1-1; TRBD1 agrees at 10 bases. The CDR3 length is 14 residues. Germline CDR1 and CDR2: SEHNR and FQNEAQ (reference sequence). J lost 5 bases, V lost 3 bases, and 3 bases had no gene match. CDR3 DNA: TGTGCCAGCAGCTTTGGGACAGGGGCTACTGAAGCTTTCTTT. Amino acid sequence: CASSFGTGATEAFF.

The CDR3 coding sequence is TGTGCCAGCAGCTTAGCGGGGACAGGGGGCGATCAGCCCCAGCATTTT. This sequence encodes CASSLAGTGGDQPQHF. The genes are TRBV7-8 and TRBJ1-5; TRBD1 matches 12 bases. CDR1 and CDR2 from the germline V gene are SGHVS and FQNEAQ. With 0 bases clipped from V and 5 bases from J, the junction kept 2 bases outside the gene matches. This CDR3 is built from 16 residues.

The CDR3 protein is CASSRWSSGANVLTF. CDR3 nucleotide sequence: TGTGCCAGTAGTCGGTGGAGCTCTGGGGCCAACGTCCTGACTTTC. J is TRBJ2-6 and V is TRBV19; D unclear. The V and J ends lost 5 bases and 0 bases respectively, with 8 bases between them. The CDR3 extends over 15 amino acids. Germline CDR1 is LNHDA and CDR2 is SQIVND (reference sequence).

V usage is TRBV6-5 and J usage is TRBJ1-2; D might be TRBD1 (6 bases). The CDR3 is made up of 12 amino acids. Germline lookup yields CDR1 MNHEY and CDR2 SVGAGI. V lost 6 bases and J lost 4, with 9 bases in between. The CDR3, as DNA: TGTGCCAGCAGGGGACAAGTCTATGGCTACACCTTC. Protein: CASRGQVYGYTF.

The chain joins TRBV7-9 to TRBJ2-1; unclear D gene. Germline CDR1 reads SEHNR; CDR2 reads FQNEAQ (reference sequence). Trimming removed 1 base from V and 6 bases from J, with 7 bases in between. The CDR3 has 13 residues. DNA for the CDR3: TGTGCCAGCAGCTTAGTCCCACTCAATGAGCAGTTCTTC. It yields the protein CASSLVPLNEQFF.

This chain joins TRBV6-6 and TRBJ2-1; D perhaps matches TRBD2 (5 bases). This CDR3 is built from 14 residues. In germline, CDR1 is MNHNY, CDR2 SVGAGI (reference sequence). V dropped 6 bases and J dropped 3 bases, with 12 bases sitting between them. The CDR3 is CASSLRDLYNEQFF. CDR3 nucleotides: TGTGCCAGCAGCCTCCGGGATCTCTACAATGAGCAGTTCTTC.

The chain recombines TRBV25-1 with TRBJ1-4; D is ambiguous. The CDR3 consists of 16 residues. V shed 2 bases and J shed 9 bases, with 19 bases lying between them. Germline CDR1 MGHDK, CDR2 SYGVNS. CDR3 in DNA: TGTGCCAGCAGTGAACCCAGGAGGGCGCGGGATCAAAAACTGTTTTTT. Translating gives CASSEPRRARDQKLFF.

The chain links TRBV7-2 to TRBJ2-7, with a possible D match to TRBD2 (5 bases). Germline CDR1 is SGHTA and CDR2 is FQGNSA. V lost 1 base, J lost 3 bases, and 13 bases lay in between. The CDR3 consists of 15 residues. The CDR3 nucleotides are TGTGCCAGCAGCTTAGATCGAGGGTACGGCTACGAGCAGTACTTC. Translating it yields CASSLDRGYGYEQYF.

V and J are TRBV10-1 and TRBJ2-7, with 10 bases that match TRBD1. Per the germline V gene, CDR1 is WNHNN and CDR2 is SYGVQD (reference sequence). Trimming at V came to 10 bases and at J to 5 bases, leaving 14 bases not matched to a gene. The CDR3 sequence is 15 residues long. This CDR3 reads CAKSGGQGKAHEQYF. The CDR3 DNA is TGCGCCAAAAGTGGGGGACAGGGGAAAGCGCACGAGCAGTACTTC.

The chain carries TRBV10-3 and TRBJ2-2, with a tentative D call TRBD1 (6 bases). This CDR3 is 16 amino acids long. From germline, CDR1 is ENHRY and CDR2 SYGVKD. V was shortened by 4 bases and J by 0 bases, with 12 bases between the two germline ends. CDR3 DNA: TGTGCCATCAGTGGAAGGGACAACGCGAACACCGGGGAGCTGTTTTTT. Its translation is CAISGRDNANTGELFF.

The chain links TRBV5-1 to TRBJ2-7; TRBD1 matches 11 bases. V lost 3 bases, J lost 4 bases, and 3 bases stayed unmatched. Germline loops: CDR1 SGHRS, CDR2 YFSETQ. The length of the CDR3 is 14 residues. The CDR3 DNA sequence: TGCGCCAGCAGCTCTGGACAGGGGGCATACGAGCAGTACTTC. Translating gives CASSSGQGAYEQYF.